This T cell receptor (beta chain) emerged from a study of T cell changes during pregnancy in multiple sclerosis. This clone was detected once. Data came from immunoSEQ multiplex PCR; TCRdb stores just in-frame clones and leaves some out. This table holds about 12,000 clones, around 87% found once. The CDR3 length is 14 residues. CDR1 and CDR2 from the germline V gene are SGDLS and YYNGEE. V lost 0 bases, J lost 4 bases, and 11 bases lay in between. The origin of this receptor is a female donor in good health, enrolled as a control in a pregnancy study. Source: CD8+ T cells from peripheral blood mononuclear cells, taken in the second trimester of pregnancy. The gene calls are TRBV9 and TRBJ2-7; D may be TRBD2 (6 bases). CDR3 nucleotide sequence: TGTGCCAGCAGCGTAGGGGCGGGACGTTACGAGCAGTACTTC. It is translated as CASSVGAGRYEQYF.